The rows below give T cell receptor beta chains drawn from one sample of a study of stem cell transplantation in POMP-related autoinflammatory disease. Generated by immunoSEQ multiplex PCR, the TCRdb table keeps only in-frame clones and is missing some. This sample has roughly 68,000 clones, with about nine tenths found just once. The sequencing here drew on CD4+ T cells from PBMCs, taken after stem cell transplantation. Source of these receptors: a human patient with POMP-related autoinflammation and immune dysregulation (PRAID). The T cells may partly be graft donor cells. Each CDR3 is given with its conserved first and last residue. Fields, in order: D gene, clone size, V gene, J gene, CDR3 DNA, CDR3 protein. A D gene is named only where the DNA matches it firmly. Part of the rows lack a size; the others show once, few, many or a class for expanded clones.

d_call: -
clone_size: -
v_call: TRBV10-3
j_call: TRBJ1-6
cdr3_nt: TGTGCCATCAGTGAGTCTCGAGGGGTTGATTCACCCCTCCACTTT
cdr3_aa: CAISESRGVDSPLHF

d_call: -
clone_size: -
v_call: TRBV15
j_call: TRBJ2-3
cdr3_nt: TGTGCCACCAGCAGGTGGGGGGCTGCAGATACGCAGTATTTT
cdr3_aa: CATSRWGAADTQYF

d_call: -
clone_size: -
v_call: TRBV29-1
j_call: TRBJ2-6
cdr3_nt: TGCAGCGTTTTCCCCCCAGGGAGTGGGGCCAACGTCCTGACTTTC
cdr3_aa: CSVFPPGSGANVLTF

d_call: -
clone_size: -
v_call: TRBV27
j_call: TRBJ2-3
cdr3_nt: TGTGCCAGCAGTTTTGAGACCCCCACAGATACGCAGTATTTT
cdr3_aa: CASSFETPTDTQYF

d_call: -
clone_size: once
v_call: TRBV7-2
j_call: TRBJ1-6
cdr3_nt: TGTGCCAGCAGCACACAAGGGGGATTGGGCTCACCCCTCCACTTT
cdr3_aa: CASSTQGGLGSPLHF

d_call: -
clone_size: -
v_call: TRBV2
j_call: TRBJ2-6
cdr3_nt: TGTGCCAGCGCCTCTGGGGCCAACGTCCTGACTTTC
cdr3_aa: CASASGANVLTF

d_call: TRBD2
clone_size: -
v_call: TRBV9
j_call: TRBJ2-7
cdr3_nt: TGTGCCAGCAGCGTAGCGCCTCTAGCGGGAGTTGGGTACGAGCAGTACTTC
cdr3_aa: CASSVAPLAGVGYEQYF

d_call: -
clone_size: -
v_call: TRBV5-4
j_call: TRBJ2-5
cdr3_nt: TGTGCCAGTAAGGGGGGGGCGGAGACCCAGTACTTC
cdr3_aa: CASKGGAETQYF

d_call: -
clone_size: -
v_call: TRBV6-1
j_call: TRBJ2-3
cdr3_nt: TGTGCCAGCAGTGAATTAACAGATACGCAGTATTTT
cdr3_aa: CASSELTDTQYF

d_call: -
clone_size: once
v_call: TRBV6-1
j_call: TRBJ1-5
cdr3_nt: TGTGCCAGCAGTGAGGGTAGCAATCAGCCCCAGCATTTT
cdr3_aa: CASSEGSNQPQHF

d_call: TRBD2
clone_size: -
v_call: TRBV5-1
j_call: TRBJ2-3
cdr3_nt: TGCGCCAGCAGCTTGGTGACTAGCGGGAACTCAGATACGCAGTATTTT
cdr3_aa: CASSLVTSGNSDTQYF

d_call: -
clone_size: -
v_call: TRBV11-2
j_call: TRBJ1-4
cdr3_nt: TGTGCCAGCAGCATGGGACGGAGTAATGAAAAACTGTTTTTT
cdr3_aa: CASSMGRSNEKLFF

d_call: -
clone_size: -
v_call: TRBV28
j_call: TRBJ2-7
cdr3_nt: TGTGCCAGCAGTTTGCTAAGGGGCCGCTACGAGCAGTACTTC
cdr3_aa: CASSLLRGRYEQYF

d_call: TRBD1
clone_size: -
v_call: TRBV10-3
j_call: TRBJ1-2
cdr3_nt: TGTGCCATCACTCCGGACAGGGTAAAAAGCTACACCTTC
cdr3_aa: CAITPDRVKSYTF

d_call: TRBD1
clone_size: -
v_call: TRBV5-4
j_call: TRBJ1-5
cdr3_nt: TGTGCCAGCAGCTTCAAGGGGGCCGGTAGCAATCAGCCCCAGCATTTT
cdr3_aa: CASSFKGAGSNQPQHF

d_call: -
clone_size: -
v_call: TRBV7-9
j_call: TRBJ2-3
cdr3_nt: TGTGCCAGCAGCTTAGCGATACGGAGCACAGATACGCAGTATTTT
cdr3_aa: CASSLAIRSTDTQYF

d_call: -
clone_size: -
v_call: TRBV28
j_call: TRBJ2-1
cdr3_nt: TGTGCCAGCAACACTAAGGGCCAAGGGAGCTCCTACAATGAGCAGTTCTTC
cdr3_aa: CASNTKGQGSSYNEQFF

d_call: -
clone_size: -
v_call: TRBV27
j_call: TRBJ2-2
cdr3_nt: TGTGCCAGCAGTACCCCGGGGCACCCGTCCGGGGAGCTGTTTTTT
cdr3_aa: CASSTPGHPSGELFF

d_call: TRBD1
clone_size: -
v_call: TRBV2
j_call: TRBJ2-7
cdr3_nt: TGTGCCAGCAGCGCTACAGGGGGCGGCGAGCAGTACTTC
cdr3_aa: CASSATGGGEQYF

d_call: -
clone_size: -
v_call: TRBV24-1
j_call: TRBJ2-1
cdr3_nt: TGTGCCACCAGTGATCGATGGGGAAATAGGCCGAGGGGGCAGTTCTTC
cdr3_aa: CATSDRWGNRPRGQFF

d_call: -
clone_size: -
v_call: TRBV6-5
j_call: TRBJ2-2
cdr3_nt: TGTGCCAGCAGCACACCAAACACCGGGGAGCTGTTTTTT
cdr3_aa: CASSTPNTGELFF